This T cell receptor beta chain was obtained from a study of blood T cell repertoires in COVID-19. Overall study context: Nucleic acid was either cDNA or gDNA, and it came from T cells, B-cell-depleted T cells, or PBMCs.

The CDR3 contains 16 residues. Germline V lookup: CDR1 ENHRY, CDR2 SYGVKD. Methods used by the authors: Counts of nucleated cells, estimated from reference gene primer amplification, were obtained. Assay: immunoSEQ multiplex PCR; the TCRdb copy retains only in-frame clones and omits some. The V and J calls and clone size are taken from that table; D and trimming were inferred from the DNA. The data hold fewer than 200,000 clones, with approximately 90% observed a single time. Membership in each cohort depended on participant-reported clinical history. Sample: PBMCs or T cells enriched from blood (not recorded which). The TCR was taken from a woman in her 40s in a cohort exposed to, infected with or recovered from COVID-19 (not recorded which). V is TRBV10-3 and J is TRBJ1-1, with 9 bases lining up with TRBD1. CDR3: CASRDIPGQGSGRAFF. The CDR3, as DNA: TGTGCATCCCGAGACATACCGGGACAGGGATCCGGGCGGGCTTTCTTT.